This T cell receptor beta chain was identified in a study of blood T cell repertoires in COVID-19. Germline CDR1 is SNHLY and CDR2 is FYNNEI. V shed 4 bases, J shed 6 bases, and the junction held 8 bases outside the gene matches. The CDR3 is made up of 15 amino acids. Cohort placement rested on clinical history that participants reported themselves. Donors of Cohort 3 who recovered were those that had two negative PCRs, clearance, or symptom resolution. In the authors' workflow: Amplification from reference gene primers served as the basis for estimated nucleated cell counts. Data came from immunoSEQ multiplex PCR; TCRdb stores just in-frame clones and leaves some out. V, J and clone size are taken as reported in that table, and D and trimming were inferred from the DNA itself. The data contain some 270,000 clones, about nine tenths of them seen just once; the ten biggest clones take up less than 2%.

Sequencing input: PBMCs or T cells enriched from blood (not recorded which). This chain links TRBV2 with TRBJ2-1; TRBD2 agrees at 8 bases. This sequence originates from a woman aged 40 to 50 who had recovered from COVID-19. The DNA of the CDR3 is TGTGCCAGCAGTGGCGAAGCGGGGGTTGGCAATGAGCAGTTCTTC. It encodes CASSGEAGVGNEQFF.